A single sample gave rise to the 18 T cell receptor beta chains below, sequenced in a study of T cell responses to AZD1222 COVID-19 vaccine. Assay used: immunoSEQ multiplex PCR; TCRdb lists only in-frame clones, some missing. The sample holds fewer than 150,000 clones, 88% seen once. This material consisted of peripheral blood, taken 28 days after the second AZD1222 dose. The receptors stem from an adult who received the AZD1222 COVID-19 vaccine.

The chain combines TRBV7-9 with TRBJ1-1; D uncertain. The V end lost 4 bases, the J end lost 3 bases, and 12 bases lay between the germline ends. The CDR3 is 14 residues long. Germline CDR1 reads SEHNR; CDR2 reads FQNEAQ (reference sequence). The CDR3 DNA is TGTGCCAGCAGCTCCTACCCCGGGGACACTGAAGCTTTCTTT. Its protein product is CASSSYPGDTEAFF.

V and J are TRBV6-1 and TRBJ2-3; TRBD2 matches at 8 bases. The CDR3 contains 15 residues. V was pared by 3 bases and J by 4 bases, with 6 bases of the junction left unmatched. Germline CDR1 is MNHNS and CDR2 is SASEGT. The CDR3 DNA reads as TGTGCCAGCAGTGATGCGCGGGGGGCCCCAGATACGCAGTATTTT. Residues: CASSDARGAPDTQYF.

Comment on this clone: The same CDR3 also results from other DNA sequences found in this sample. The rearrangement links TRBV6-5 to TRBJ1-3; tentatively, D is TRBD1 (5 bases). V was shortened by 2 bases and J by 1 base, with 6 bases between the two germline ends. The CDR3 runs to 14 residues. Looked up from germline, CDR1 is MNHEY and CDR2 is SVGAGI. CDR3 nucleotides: TGTGCCAGCAGTTACGGGGGTTCTGGAAACACCATATATTTT. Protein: CASSYGGSGNTIYF.

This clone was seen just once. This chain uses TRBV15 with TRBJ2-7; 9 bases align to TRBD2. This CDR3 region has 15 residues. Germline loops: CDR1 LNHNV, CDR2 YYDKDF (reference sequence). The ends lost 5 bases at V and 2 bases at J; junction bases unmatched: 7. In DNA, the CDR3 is TGTGCCACCAGCTGGGCTAGCGGGACGACCTACGAGCAGTACTTC. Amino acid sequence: CATSWASGTTYEQYF.

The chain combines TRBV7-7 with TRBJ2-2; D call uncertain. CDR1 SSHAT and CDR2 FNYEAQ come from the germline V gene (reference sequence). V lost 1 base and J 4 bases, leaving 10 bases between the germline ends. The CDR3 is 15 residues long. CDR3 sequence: CASSLGNSPTGELFF. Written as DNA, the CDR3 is TGTGCCAGCAGCTTAGGAAACAGCCCCACCGGGGAGCTGTTTTTT.

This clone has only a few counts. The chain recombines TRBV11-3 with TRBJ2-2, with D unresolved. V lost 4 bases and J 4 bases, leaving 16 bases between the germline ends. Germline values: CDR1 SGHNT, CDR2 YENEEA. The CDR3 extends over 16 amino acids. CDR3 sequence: CASSSRGSFSTGELFF. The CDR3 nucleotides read TGTGCCAGCAGCTCCAGAGGTAGTTTCTCCACCGGGGAGCTGTTTTTT.

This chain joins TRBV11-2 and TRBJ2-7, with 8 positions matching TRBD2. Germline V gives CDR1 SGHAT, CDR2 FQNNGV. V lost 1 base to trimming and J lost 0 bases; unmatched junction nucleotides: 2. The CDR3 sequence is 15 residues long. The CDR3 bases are TGTGCCAGCAGCTTAGCTAGCGGGTCCTCCTACGAGCAGTACTTC. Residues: CASSLASGSSYEQYF.

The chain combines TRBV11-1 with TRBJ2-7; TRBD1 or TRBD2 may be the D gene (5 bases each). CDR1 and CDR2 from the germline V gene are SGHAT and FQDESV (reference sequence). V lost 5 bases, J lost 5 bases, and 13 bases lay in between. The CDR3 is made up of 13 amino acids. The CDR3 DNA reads TGTGCCAGCAGCCAGGGACGAATCAACGAGCAGTACTTC. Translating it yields CASSQGRINEQYF.

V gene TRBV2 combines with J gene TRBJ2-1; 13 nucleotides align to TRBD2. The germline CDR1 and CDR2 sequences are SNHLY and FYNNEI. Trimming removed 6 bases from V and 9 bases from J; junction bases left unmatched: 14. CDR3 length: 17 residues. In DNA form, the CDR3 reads TGTGCCAGCAGAGGGACTAGCGGGATGATGGGTGGGGGTGAGCAGTTCTTC. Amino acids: CASRGTSGMMGGGEQFF.

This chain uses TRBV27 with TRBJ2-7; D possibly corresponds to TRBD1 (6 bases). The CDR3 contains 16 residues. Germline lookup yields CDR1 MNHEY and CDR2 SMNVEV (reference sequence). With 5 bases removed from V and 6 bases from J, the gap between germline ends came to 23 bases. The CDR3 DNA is TGTGCCAGCAGTAACCAGGGGTTGCCCCCTCTAGGCGAGCAGTACTTC. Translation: CASSNQGLPPLGEQYF.

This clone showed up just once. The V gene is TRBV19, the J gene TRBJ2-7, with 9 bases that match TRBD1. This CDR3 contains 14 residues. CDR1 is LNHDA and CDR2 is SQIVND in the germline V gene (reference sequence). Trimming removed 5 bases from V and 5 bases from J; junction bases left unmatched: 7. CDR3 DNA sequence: TGTGCCAGTAGTTGGGGACAGGGCAGCCACGAGCAGTACTTC. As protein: CASSWGQGSHEQYF.

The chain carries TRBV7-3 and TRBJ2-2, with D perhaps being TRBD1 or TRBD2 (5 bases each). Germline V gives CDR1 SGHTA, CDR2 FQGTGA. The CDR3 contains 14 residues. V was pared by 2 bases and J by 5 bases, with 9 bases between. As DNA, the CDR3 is TGTGCCAGCAGCTTATCGTGGGGGACCGGGGAGCTGTTTTTT. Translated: CASSLSWGTGELFF.

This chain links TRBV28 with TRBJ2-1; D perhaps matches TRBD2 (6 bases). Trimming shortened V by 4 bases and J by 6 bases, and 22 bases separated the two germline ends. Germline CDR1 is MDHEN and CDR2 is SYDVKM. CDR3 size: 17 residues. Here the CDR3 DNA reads TGTGCCAGCAGTTCCCCCCGCCGGGACTTACCCCCCAATGAGCAGTTCTTC. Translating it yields CASSSPRRDLPPNEQFF.

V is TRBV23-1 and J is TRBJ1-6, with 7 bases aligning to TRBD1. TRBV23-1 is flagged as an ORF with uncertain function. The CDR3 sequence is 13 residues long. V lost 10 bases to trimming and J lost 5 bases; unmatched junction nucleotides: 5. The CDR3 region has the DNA TGCGCCACACAGGGGATGGATAATTCACCCCTCCACTTT. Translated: CATQGMDNSPLHF.

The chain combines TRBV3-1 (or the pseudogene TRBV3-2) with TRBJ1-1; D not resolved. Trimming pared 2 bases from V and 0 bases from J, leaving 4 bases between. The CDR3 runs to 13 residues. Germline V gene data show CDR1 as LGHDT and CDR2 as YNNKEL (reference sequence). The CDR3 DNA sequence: TGTGCCAGCAGCCAATTCCTGAACACTGAAGCTTTCTTT. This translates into CASSQFLNTEAFF.

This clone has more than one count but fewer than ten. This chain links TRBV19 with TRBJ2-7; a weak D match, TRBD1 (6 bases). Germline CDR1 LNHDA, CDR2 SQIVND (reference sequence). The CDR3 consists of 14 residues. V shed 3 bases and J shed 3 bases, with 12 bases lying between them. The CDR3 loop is CASSILTGNYEQYF. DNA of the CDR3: TGTGCCAGTAGTATTCTCACAGGGAACTACGAGCAGTACTTC.

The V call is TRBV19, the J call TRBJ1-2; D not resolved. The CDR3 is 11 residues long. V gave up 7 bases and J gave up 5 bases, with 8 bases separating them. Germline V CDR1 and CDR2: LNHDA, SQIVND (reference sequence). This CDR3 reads CASTKGYGYTF. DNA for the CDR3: TGTGCCAGTACCAAAGGGTATGGCTACACCTTC.

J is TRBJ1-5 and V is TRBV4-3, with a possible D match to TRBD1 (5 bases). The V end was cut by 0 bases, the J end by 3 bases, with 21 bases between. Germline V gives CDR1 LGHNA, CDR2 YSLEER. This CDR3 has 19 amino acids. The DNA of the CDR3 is TGCGCCAGCAGCCAAGATTACAGAAGGGGCGGGGAGTTCAATCAGCCCCAGCATTTT. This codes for CASSQDYRRGGEFNQPQHF.